This TCR beta chain is from a study of shared T cell receptors in the human thymus. Trimming removed 2 bases at V and 4 bases at J, with 11 bases between. Germline V CDR1 and CDR2: SGHNT, YYREEE (reference sequence). The CDR3 runs 14 residues. This table comes from immunoSEQ multiplex PCR, and its TCRdb copy is limited to in-frame clones, with some not included. In the table there are roughly 560,000 clones, 75% to 85% of which are singletons. The same sample was also used in a study of human thymus T cells. As that report states: From resections taken during corrective heart surgery, the thymus tissue was obtained. Thymic and blood repertoires appeared to carry a bias in their V and J gene usage. Highly overlapping thymic repertoires among unrelated individuals were reported in related research.

V gene TRBV5-4 combines with J gene TRBJ2-3; D not resolved. The clonotype comes from a boy under three years old with a congenital heart defect. Sequencing was performed on thymocytes. CDR3 residues: CASSFFRNPDTQYF. The CDR3 DNA is TGTGCCAGCAGCTTCTTCAGGAATCCAGATACGCAGTATTTT.